This TCR beta chain derives from a study of response to subunit inactivated influenza vaccine. MiXCR, run by TCRdb on the RT-PCR reads, gives a single entry per CDR3 protein. The sample records hundreds of thousands of distinct CDR3 sequences, approximately 15% being singletons. Germline CDR1 reads LGHDT; CDR2 reads YNNKEL (reference sequence). There are 14 residues in the CDR3. Trimming pared 8 bases from V and 3 bases from J, leaving 17 bases between. The sequences come from CD4+ T cells sorted from PBMCs, collected around 25 months after vaccination. This sequence originates from a man aged 50 to 69 who received an inactivated influenza vaccine. V and J are TRBV3-1 and TRBJ2-7; possible D gene TRBD1, 6 bases. CDR3 DNA sequence: TGTGCCAGCCCTACGGGACACAACCGCTACGAGCAGTACTTC. Translating gives CASPTGHNRYEQYF.